The present entry profiles one TCR delta chain with its context. The antigen is undetermined. A far larger clone is off by one base, so a read error is likely. This entry comes from a study of DNA immune sequencing with unique molecular identifiers. Study-level background: Genomic DNA came from γδ T cells magnetically enriched from buffy coats.

The study's findings and limits: Non-enriched samples had more out-of-frame TRD sequences, likely from αβ T cells.

Genomic DNA underwent 32-plex PCR targeting all 8 TRDV and 4 TRDJ genes. The library had 12-nucleotide UMIs introduced over roughly 3 barcoding cycles, then a second adapter PCR. TCRdb reran clone calling via CATT on the multiplex PCR reads. Of about 400 delta-chain clones listed, approximately 39% are singletons. V shed 3 bases, J shed 0 bases, and the junction held 15 bases outside the gene matches. Germline V gives CDR1 GEAIGNYY, CDR2 EKD. The CDR3 is 18 amino acids. The TCR was taken from a human donor in good health. This chain joins TRDV2 and TRDJ1, with TRDD3 matching over 7 bases. Material: buffy coat blood. CDR3 region: CACDPVLGTHPYTDKLIF. CDR3 nucleotide sequence: TGTGCCTGTGACCCGGTACTGGGGACTCATCCCTACACCGATAAACTCATCTTT.